Listed below are T cell receptor beta chains from one sample, sequenced in a study of OX40 agonist ivuxolimab in advanced cancers. The data were produced by immunoSEQ multiplex PCR, yet TCRdb's version contains in-frame clones alone and is incomplete. The table lists over 45,000 clones, just over 85% of them singletons. The material was CD4+ or CD8+ T cells sorted from blood, obtained in a trial of the OX40 agonist ivuxolimab. Source of these receptors: an adult with an advanced solid tumor such as melanoma, head and neck, liver or kidney cancer. Both conserved end residues are part of each CDR3. The order of the fields is D gene, clone size, J gene, V gene, CDR3 protein, CDR3 DNA. A D gene is named only where the DNA matches it firmly. For some rows the clone size is stated as once, few or many, or as a class when expanded; others skip it.

>TRBD1|NA|TRBJ1-2|TRBV7-2
CASSLALGQGYGYTF
TGTGCCAGCAGCTTAGCCCTAGGACAGGGCTATGGCTACACCTTC
>TRBD1|once|TRBJ2-2|TRBV30
CAWSVCTRAGGRGAVF
TGTGCCTGGAGTGTATGTACCCGGGCAGGGGGTCGGGGAGCTGTTTTT
>NA|NA|TRBJ1-1|TRBV19
CASSRFFTGRTEAFF
TGTGCCAGTAGTAGGTTCTTTACAGGGAGGACTGAAGCTTTCTTT
>TRBD2|NA|TRBJ2-5|TRBV7-2
CASTRTSGGAGRETQYF
TGTGCCAGCACCCGGACTAGCGGGGGGGCCGGCCGAGAGACCCAGTACTTC
>TRBD1|NA|TRBJ1-2|TRBV18
CASSPGTGGASFIYGYTF
TGTGCCAGCTCACCTGGTACAGGGGGCGCTTCTTTCATCTATGGCTACACCTTC
>NA|NA|TRBJ1-6|TRBV11-2
CASSLHYNSPLHF
TGTGCCAGCAGCTTACACTATAATTCACCCCTCCACTTT
>NA|NA|TRBJ2-6|TRBV5-8
CASSLGVGRSGANVLTF
TGTGCCAGCAGCTTGGGGGTCGGACGCTCTGGGGCCAACGTCCTGACTTTC
>TRBD2|NA|TRBJ2-7|TRBV2
CASSEGGTSGYEQYF
TGTGCCAGCAGTGAGGGAGGGACTAGCGGGTACGAGCAGTACTTC
>NA|NA|TRBJ1-2|TRBV19
CASIPQGREYGYTF
TGTGCCAGTATTCCTCAGGGAAGGGAGTATGGCTACACCTTC
>NA|NA|TRBJ2-5|TRBV5-1
CASRRWAEETQYF
TGCGCCAGCCGCCGCTGGGCCGAAGAGACCCAGTACTTC
>TRBD1|NA|TRBJ2-7|TRBV27
CASREVRQGPYEQYF
TGTGCCAGCAGGGAAGTCCGACAGGGGCCCTACGAGCAGTACTTC
>TRBD1|NA|TRBJ1-1|TRBV6-1
CASSELSDRNKAFF
TGTGCCAGCAGTGAACTTTCGGACAGGAATAAAGCTTTCTTT
>TRBD1|NA|TRBJ1-5|TRBV9
CASRGPMDRPLVPQPQHF
TGTGCCAGCAGAGGTCCGATGGACAGGCCCCTAGTTCCACAGCCCCAGCATTTT
>TRBD1|NA|TRBJ2-3|TRBV18
CASSPRKQGWVDTQYF
TGTGCCAGCTCACCACGGAAACAGGGGTGGGTAGATACGCAGTATTTT
>NA|NA|TRBJ2-3|TRBV19
CASSGTTGGDTQYF
TGTGCCAGTAGTGGTACCACAGGCGGAGATACGCAGTATTTT
>NA|NA|TRBJ1-3|TRBV14
CASSRDIENTIYF
TGTGCCAGCAGCCGGGACATAGAAAACACCATATATTTT
>NA|NA|TRBJ1-3|TRBV5-6
CASSLAIGRIAASGNTIYF
TGTGCCAGCAGCTTGGCCATCGGCAGGATCGCCGCCTCTGGAAACACCATATATTTT
>NA|once|TRBJ2-2|TRBV11-3
CASSPTVPALDDTGELFF
TGTGCCAGCAGCCCGACCGTCCCGGCCCTTGACGACACCGGGGAGCTGTTTTTT
>NA|NA|TRBJ2-5|TRBV11-2
CASSLRVGDETQYF
TGTGCCAGCAGCTTAAGGGTCGGGGATGAGACCCAGTACTTC
>TRBD2|NA|TRBJ2-3|TRBV5-1
CASSLVGLAGGTDTQYF
TGCGCCAGCAGCTTGGTGGGACTAGCGGGGGGCACAGATACGCAGTATTTT
>TRBD1|NA|TRBJ2-5|TRBV5-1
CASSRGTGVKETQYF
TGCGCCAGCAGCCGCGGGACAGGGGTTAAAGAGACCCAGTACTTC
>TRBD1|NA|TRBJ1-2|TRBV4-1
CASSQPTGGRRYGYTF
TGCGCCAGCAGCCAGCCAACAGGGGGGCGACGGTATGGCTACACCTTC
>NA|few|TRBJ1-3|TRBV25-1
CASSGGALPGNTIYF
TGTGCCAGCAGTGGGGGGGCACTGCCAGGAAACACCATATATTTT
>TRBD1|NA|TRBJ1-6|TRBV7-9
CASSLVADRAGSPLHF
TGTGCCAGCAGCTTAGTGGCCGACAGGGCCGGGTCACCCCTCCACTTT
>NA|NA|TRBJ1-4|TRBV19
CASSIVRGAETNEKLFF
TGTGCCAGTAGTATTGTCAGGGGAGCAGAAACTAATGAAAAACTGTTTTTT
>TRBD1|NA|TRBJ2-2|TRBV19
CASSTHRGTGELFF
TGTGCCAGTAGTACTCACAGGGGCACCGGGGAGCTGTTTTTT
>TRBD1|few|TRBJ1-5|TRBV19
CASRDGTGGSQPQHF
TGTGCCAGTAGGGACGGGACAGGGGGATCACAGCCCCAGCATTTT